This T cell receptor (beta chain) stems from a study of T cell responses to AZD1222 COVID-19 vaccine. The wider study: Analysis merged second doses at about 4 or about 12 weeks.

Details on this clone: Antigen: not known.

The table came from immunoSEQ multiplex PCR; TCRdb's copy has only in-frame clones and leaves some out. The sample contains approximately 60,000 clones, approximately 83% of which appear only once. Whole-study results and caveats: The sample set comprised mostly white British donors with more females, and clonal diversity was possibly underestimated. Mapped onto spike, vaccine-associated CD4 TCRs spanned it and were dominant at 160-218 and 743-854. Reports indicate that nearly half of spike-specific TCRs are directed at unmutated variant regions.

CDR3 size: 16 residues. Germline CDR1 and CDR2: LGHDT and YNNKEL (reference sequence). J was trimmed by 0 bases and V by 4 bases; bases with no gene match: 7. The TCR comes from an adult in good health. The chain couples TRBV3-1 (or the pseudogene TRBV3-2) to TRBJ2-3, with 7 nucleotides matching TRBD2. Sample: peripheral blood, taken on day 0 of AZD1222 vaccination. The CDR3 loop is CASSPSWEGSTDTQYF. The CDR3 DNA sequence: TGTGCCAGCAGCCCGTCATGGGAGGGGAGCACAGATACGCAGTATTTT.